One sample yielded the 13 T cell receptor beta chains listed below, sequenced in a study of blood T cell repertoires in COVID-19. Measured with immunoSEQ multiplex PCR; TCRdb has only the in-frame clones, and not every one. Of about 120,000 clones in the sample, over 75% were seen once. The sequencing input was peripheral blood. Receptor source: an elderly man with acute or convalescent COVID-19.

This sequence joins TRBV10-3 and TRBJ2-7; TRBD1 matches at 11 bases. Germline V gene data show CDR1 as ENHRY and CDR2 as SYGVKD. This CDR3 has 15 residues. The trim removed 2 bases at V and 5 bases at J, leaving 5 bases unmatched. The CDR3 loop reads CAISEGRDRGDEQYF. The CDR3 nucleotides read TGTGCCATCAGTGAGGGCCGGGACAGGGGGGACGAGCAGTACTTC.

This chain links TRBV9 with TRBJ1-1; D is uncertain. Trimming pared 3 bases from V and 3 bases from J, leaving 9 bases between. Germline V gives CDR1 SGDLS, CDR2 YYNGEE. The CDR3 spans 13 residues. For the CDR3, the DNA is TGTGCCAGCAGCGCCGCCCCGGACACTGAAGCTTTCTTT. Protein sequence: CASSAAPDTEAFF.

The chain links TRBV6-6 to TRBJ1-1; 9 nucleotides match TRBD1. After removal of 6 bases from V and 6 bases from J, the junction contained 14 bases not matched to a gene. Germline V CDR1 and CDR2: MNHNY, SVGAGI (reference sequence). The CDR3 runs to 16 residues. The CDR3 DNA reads TGTGCCAGCAGAAGGACAGGGGAGGGACGGGACGCTGAAGCTTTCTTT. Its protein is CASRRTGEGRDAEAFF.

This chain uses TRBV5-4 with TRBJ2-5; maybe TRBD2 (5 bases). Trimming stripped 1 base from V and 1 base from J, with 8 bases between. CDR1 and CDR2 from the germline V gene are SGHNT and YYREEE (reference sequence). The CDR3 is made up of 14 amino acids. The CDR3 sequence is CASSLPAGQETQYF. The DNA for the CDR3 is TGTGCCAGCAGCTTGCCGGCGGGCCAAGAGACCCAGTACTTC.

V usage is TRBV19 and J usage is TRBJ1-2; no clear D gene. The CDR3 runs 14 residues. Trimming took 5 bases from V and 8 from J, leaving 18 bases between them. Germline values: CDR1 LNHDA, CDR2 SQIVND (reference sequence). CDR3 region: CASSGAVTLGGYTF. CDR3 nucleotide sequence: TGTGCCAGTAGTGGTGCAGTCACACTAGGGGGCTACACCTTC.

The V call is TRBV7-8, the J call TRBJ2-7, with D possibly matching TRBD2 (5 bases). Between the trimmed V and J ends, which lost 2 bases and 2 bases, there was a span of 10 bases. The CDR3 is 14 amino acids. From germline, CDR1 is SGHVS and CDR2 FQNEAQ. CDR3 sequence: CASSLLQRPYEQYF. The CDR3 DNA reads TGTGCCAGCAGCTTACTTCAGCGGCCCTACGAGCAGTACTTC. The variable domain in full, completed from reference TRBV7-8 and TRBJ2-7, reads GAGVSQSPRYKVAKRGQDVALRCDPISGHVSLFWYQQALGQGPEFLTYFQNEAQLDKSGLPSDRFFAERPEGSVSTLKIQRTQQEDSAVYLCASSLLQRPYEQYFGPGTRLTVT.

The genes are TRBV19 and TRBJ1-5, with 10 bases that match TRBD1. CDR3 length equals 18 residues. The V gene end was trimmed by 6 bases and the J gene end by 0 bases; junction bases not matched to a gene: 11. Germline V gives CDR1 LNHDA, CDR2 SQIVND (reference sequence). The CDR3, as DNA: TGTGCCAGTAGGGGGGACAGGGGCAGGGGTAATAGCAATCAGCCCCAGCATTTT. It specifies CASRGDRGRGNSNQPQHF.

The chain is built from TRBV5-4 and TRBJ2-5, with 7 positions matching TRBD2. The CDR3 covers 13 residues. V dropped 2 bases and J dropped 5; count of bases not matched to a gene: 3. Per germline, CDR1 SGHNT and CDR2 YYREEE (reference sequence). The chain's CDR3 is CASSLRAGETQYF. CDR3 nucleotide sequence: TGTGCCAGCAGCTTAAGAGCGGGGGAGACCCAGTACTTC.

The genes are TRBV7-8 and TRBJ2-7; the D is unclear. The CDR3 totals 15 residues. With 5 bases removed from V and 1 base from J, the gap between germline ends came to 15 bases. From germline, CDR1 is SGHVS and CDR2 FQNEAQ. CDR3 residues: CASSPKLRDSYEQYF. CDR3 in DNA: TGTGCCAGCAGCCCGAAACTCCGTGATTCCTACGAGCAGTACTTC.

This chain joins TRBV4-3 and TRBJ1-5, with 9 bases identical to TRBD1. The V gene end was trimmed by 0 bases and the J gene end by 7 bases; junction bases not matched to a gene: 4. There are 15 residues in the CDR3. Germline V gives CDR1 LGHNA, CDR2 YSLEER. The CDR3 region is CASSQETGGGQPQHF. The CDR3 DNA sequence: TGCGCCAGCAGCCAAGAAACAGGGGGCGGGCAGCCCCAGCATTTT.

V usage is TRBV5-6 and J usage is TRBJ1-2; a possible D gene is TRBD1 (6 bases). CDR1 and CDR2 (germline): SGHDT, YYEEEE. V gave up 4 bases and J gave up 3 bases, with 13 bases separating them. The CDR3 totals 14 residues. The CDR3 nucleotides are TGTGCCAGCAGCCCGGAACAGGGATACTATGGCTACACCTTC. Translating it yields CASSPEQGYYGYTF.

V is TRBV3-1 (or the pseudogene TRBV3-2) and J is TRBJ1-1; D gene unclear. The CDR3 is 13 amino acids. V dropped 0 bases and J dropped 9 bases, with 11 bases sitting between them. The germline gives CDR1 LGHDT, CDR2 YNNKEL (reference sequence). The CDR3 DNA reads TGTGCCAGCAGCCAAGATAGCCAGTCGAAAGCTTTCTTT. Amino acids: CASSQDSQSKAFF.

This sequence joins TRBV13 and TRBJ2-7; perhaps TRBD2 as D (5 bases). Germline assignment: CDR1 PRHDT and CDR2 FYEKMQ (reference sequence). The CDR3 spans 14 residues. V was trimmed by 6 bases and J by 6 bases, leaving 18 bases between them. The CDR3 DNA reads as TGTGCCAGCAGTTTCCAGCGGAACTACGGCGAGCAGTACTTC. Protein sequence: CASSFQRNYGEQYF.